Reported below is one T cell receptor beta chain. The junction shows a germline mismatch at one end, possibly a read error. Germline CDR1 and CDR2: MDHEN and SYDVKM. The CDR3 sequence is 13 residues long. Three rounds of nested PCR, following a modified ARM-PCR protocol, produced the TCRbeta library. TCRdb reanalysed the multiplex PCR reads using MiXCR and keeps one entry per CDR3 protein. Of more than 45,000 distinct CDR3 sequences detected, 55% to 65% appear once; the ten largest clones hold roughly 31%. This sample was taken from a study of tumor and adjacent non-tumor tissue in lung cancer. No cell sorting was done before RNA was extracted from the tissue. More than 3 cm separated this lung sample from the edge of the tumor.

This receptor was obtained from a woman aged 70-85 years with non-small cell lung cancer. The chain is built from TRBV28 and TRBJ1-2; D might be TRBD1 (5 bases). The source material was distant non-tumor lung tissue. The CDR3 here is CASRDGGNYDYTF. The CDR3 DNA sequence: TGTGCCAGCCGGGACGGAGGTAACTATGACTACACATTC.